The present entry profiles one T cell receptor (beta chain) with its context. Profiling relied on immunoSEQ multiplex PCR, and the TCRdb table lists in-frame clones only, not all of them. Of around 150,000 clones listed, approximately 88% are singletons. This sample stems from a study of blood T cell repertoires in COVID-19. With 2 bases removed from V and 8 bases from J, the gap between germline ends came to 9 bases. The CDR3 has 13 amino acids. The V gene's germline CDR1 is SGHVS and CDR2 FQNEAQ. The specimen was peripheral blood. The rearrangement links TRBV7-8 to TRBJ1-4; D unclear. The TCR originated in a man aged 55 to 70 with acute or convalescent COVID-19. The CDR3 loop reads CASSLRSGEKLFF. CDR3 DNA sequence: TGTGCCAGCAGCTTAAGGTCGGGAGAAAAACTGTTTTTT.